A single sample gave rise to the 24 T cell receptor beta chains below, sequenced in a study of blood T cell repertoires in COVID-19. Method: immunoSEQ multiplex PCR; TCRdb's copy keeps in-frame clones and lacks some. The sample has approximately 60,000 clones, more than 65% seen once. The sequencing input was peripheral blood. Receptors originate from a woman of 80 years or more with active or convalescent COVID-19.

The rearrangement uses TRBV18 and TRBJ1-4; 7 bases match TRBD1. The CDR3 runs to 13 residues. V was clipped by 3 bases and J by 5 bases; unmatched bases: 0. Germline CDR1 and CDR2: KGHSH and LQKENI. The CDR3 is CASSPGQNEKLFF. The CDR3 DNA is TGTGCCAGCTCACCGGGACAGAATGAAAAACTGTTTTTT. Filled out from reference TRBV18 and TRBJ1-4, the complete variable domain reads NAGVMQNPRHLVRRRGQEARLRCSPMKGHSHVYWYRQLPEEGLKFMVYLQKENIIDESGMPKERFSAEFPKEGPSILRIQQVVRGDSAAYFCASSPGQNEKLFFGSGTQLSVL.

The gene calls are TRBV5-1 and TRBJ1-2, with TRBD1 as a possible D gene (6 bases). The CDR3 is 16 amino acids. V was pared by 4 bases and J by 0 bases, with 16 bases between. CDR1 and CDR2 (germline): SGHRS, YFSETQ. As DNA, the CDR3 is TGCGCCAGCAGCGTGGGCACAGGGACCTCTAACTATGGCTACACCTTC. Its protein is CASSVGTGTSNYGYTF.

The chain joins TRBV10-3 to TRBJ1-1, with D perhaps matching TRBD1 (6 bases). The CDR3 sequence is 13 residues long. Trimming cost V 8 bases and J 4 bases, with 14 bases left between them. Germline V gene data show CDR1 as ENHRY and CDR2 as SYGVKD. DNA for the CDR3: TGTGCCATCGGGGGTCAAGGGGGCACTGAAGCTTTCTTT. Translated, it gives CAIGGQGGTEAFF.

V gene TRBV5-8 combines with J gene TRBJ2-7; D gene uncertain. Germline CDR1 SGHTS, CDR2 YDEGEE. This CDR3 is built from 14 residues. The V and J ends lost 6 bases and 3 bases respectively, with 16 bases between them. This chain's CDR3 is CASNVTGALYEQYF. CDR3 DNA sequence: TGTGCCAGCAACGTTACCGGTGCTCTCTACGAGCAGTACTTC.

The chain joins TRBV5-4 to TRBJ1-2, with 8 bases matching TRBD1. This CDR3 comprises 14 residues. J gave up 8 bases and V 4 bases, and 10 bases lay outside the gene matches. CDR1 and CDR2 (germline): SGHNT, YYREEE (reference sequence). The CDR3, as DNA: TGTGCCAGCAGCCCCGAGTCTGACAGGGGCGGCTACACCTTC. Amino acids: CASSPESDRGGYTF.

This clone was counted once. The chain joins TRBV7-9 to TRBJ1-5; no firm D call. Trimming stripped 5 bases from V and 3 bases from J, with 11 bases between. There are 14 residues in the CDR3. Germline CDR1 SEHNR, CDR2 FQNEAQ (reference sequence). The CDR3 sequence: CASSLDGDNQPQHF. In DNA, the CDR3 is TGTGCCAGCAGCCTCGACGGGGACAATCAGCCCCAGCATTTT.

The chain recombines TRBV7-9 with TRBJ1-2; 7 nucleotides align to TRBD1. CDR3 size: 16 residues. After removal of 4 bases from V and 3 bases from J, the junction contained 11 bases not matched to a gene. In germline, CDR1 is SEHNR, CDR2 FQNEAQ (reference sequence). The CDR3 spells CASSSREMGQHYGYTF. CDR3 nucleotide sequence: TGTGCCAGCAGCTCCCGGGAAATGGGACAGCACTATGGCTACACCTTC.

The chain carries TRBV2 and TRBJ2-2; 7 nucleotides align to TRBD1. V lost 9 bases and J lost 4; bases outside the gene matches: 11. The germline gives CDR1 SNHLY, CDR2 FYNNEI. CDR3 length equals 15 residues. CDR3 coding DNA: TGTGCCAGGGAGAGACAGGGCGAGGGCACCGGGGAGCTGTTTTTT. Its protein product is CARERQGEGTGELFF.

This sequence joins TRBV11-3 and TRBJ1-1; D is possibly TRBD1 (5 bases). The V gene lost 4 bases and the J gene lost 4 bases, with 22 bases spanning the gap. This CDR3 comprises 17 residues. The germline V gene encodes CDR1 SGHNT and CDR2 YENEEA. CDR3 DNA: TGTGCCAGCAGCTCCGGGGGATCCTGGGCCCAGGGCACTGAAGCTTTCTTT. Its translation: CASSSGGSWAQGTEAFF.

The chain carries TRBV10-3 and TRBJ1-1, with 7 positions matching TRBD1. The CDR3 is 14 amino acids. Per germline, CDR1 ENHRY and CDR2 SYGVKD. V shed 5 bases and J 5 bases; nucleotides not matched to a gene: 8. CDR3 in DNA: TGTGCCATCAGTCTATCCGACAGGGAGACTGAAGCTTTCTTT. Protein product: CAISLSDRETEAFF.

The chain links TRBV5-1 to TRBJ2-1, with 7 bases that match TRBD1. The CDR3 covers 15 residues. Germline values: CDR1 SGHRS, CDR2 YFSETQ. V was clipped by 2 bases and J by 3 bases; unmatched bases: 5. The CDR3 bases are TGCGCCAGCAGCTTTGAGGGGGCTAACTACAATGAGCAGTTCTTC. The encoded protein is CASSFEGANYNEQFF.

CDR3: CASSPLGQEGGNYGYTF. CDR3 coding DNA: TGTGCCAGCTCACCACTTGGACAGGAGGGGGGTAACTATGGCTACACCTTC. V and J are TRBV18 and TRBJ1-2; the match to TRBD1 covers 7 bases. Germline lookup yields CDR1 KGHSH and CDR2 LQKENI. The ends lost 1 base at V and 1 base at J; junction bases unmatched: 9. This CDR3 is built from 17 residues.

The rearrangement uses TRBV5-1 and TRBJ1-2; D remains ambiguous. V gave up 0 bases and J gave up 6 bases, with 15 bases separating them. This CDR3 spans 15 amino acids. The V gene's germline CDR1 is SGHRS and CDR2 YFSETQ. CDR3 in DNA: TGCGCCAGCAGCTTGGGGCGGCGAGAGGGCAATGGCTACACCTTC. It codes for CASSLGRREGNGYTF. The entire variable domain, with the rest obtained from reference TRBV5-1 and TRBJ1-2, is as follows: KAGVTQTPRYLIKTRGQQVTLSCSPISGHRSVSWYQQTPGQGLQFLFEYFSETQRNKGNFPGRFSGRQFSNSRSEMNVSTLELGDSALYLCASSLGRREGNGYTFGSGTRLTVV.

V is TRBV27 and J is TRBJ2-7; TRBD1 agrees at 7 bases. This CDR3 is built from 13 residues. Germline lookup yields CDR1 MNHEY and CDR2 SMNVEV (reference sequence). V shed 3 bases, J shed 2 bases, and the junction held 1 base outside the gene matches. The CDR3 bases are TGTGCCAGCAGTTTGGGACAGCCCTACGAGCAGTACTTC. Protein sequence: CASSLGQPYEQYF.

This chain links TRBV7-6 with TRBJ1-1; TRBD1 is a possible D gene (6 bases). Germline V CDR1 and CDR2: SGHVS, FNYEAQ. The germline V and J ends were trimmed by 5 bases and 1 base, with 8 bases remaining between them. This CDR3 spans 13 amino acids. CDR3 loop: CASSVDRNTEAFF. The CDR3 DNA follows: TGTGCCAGCAGCGTGGACAGGAACACTGAAGCTTTCTTT.

The V gene is TRBV6-6, the J gene TRBJ1-2; D gene ambiguous. The CDR3 covers 17 residues. Trimming shortened V by 5 bases and J by 2 bases, and 21 bases separated the two germline ends. Germline loops: CDR1 MNHNY, CDR2 SVGAGI (reference sequence). The CDR3 bases are TGTGCCAGCAGTCCGCGGCCAAGAGAGCGTTCCAACTATGGCTACACCTTC. Translation: CASSPRPRERSNYGYTF.

About this clone itself: This specimen includes other DNA sequences encoding the same CDR3. The CDR3 spells CASSLQGNTEAFF. The DNA of the CDR3 is TGTGCCAGCAGTTTACAGGGGAACACTGAAGCTTTCTTT. The rearrangement links TRBV12-3 or TRBV12-4 to TRBJ1-1, with a weak D call TRBD1 (5 bases). The V and J ends lost 2 bases and 1 base respectively, with 5 bases between them. The CDR3 is 13 amino acids.

The V and J genes are TRBV19 and TRBJ1-3; D is unclear. The CDR3 spans 13 residues. The germline V gene has CDR1 LNHDA and CDR2 SQIVND (reference sequence). The ends were cut back, 7 bases at V and 0 bases at J, with 7 bases in the middle. The CDR3 region has the DNA TGTGCCAGTACACAGATCTCTGGAAACACCATATATTTT. This encodes CASTQISGNTIYF.

V gene TRBV6-4 combines with J gene TRBJ1-5, with TRBD1 matching 8 bases. Germline CDR1 reads MRHNA; CDR2 reads SNTAGT. The CDR3 is made up of 17 amino acids. J lost 6 bases, V lost 2 bases, and 12 bases had no gene match. CDR3 nucleotides: TGTGCCAGCAGTGACCGGGAGGACAGGGATGAGGGTCAGCCCCAGCATTTT. This sequence encodes CASSDREDRDEGQPQHF.

The chain has TRBV5-1 and TRBJ1-1, with a tentative D call TRBD1 (6 bases). The germline CDR1 and CDR2 sequences are SGHRS and YFSETQ. V dropped 0 bases and J dropped 4 bases, with 13 bases sitting between them. The CDR3 loop spans 15 amino acids. In nucleotides, the CDR3 is TGCGCCAGCAGCTTGGTTGCAGGGGAATCCACTGAAGCTTTCTTT. Translating it yields CASSLVAGESTEAFF.

This chain links TRBV4-2 with TRBJ1-6, with no clear D. The CDR3 has 17 amino acids. Germline lookup yields CDR1 LGHNA and CDR2 YNFKEQ. V was trimmed by 0 bases and J by 0 bases, leaving 9 bases between them. CDR3 DNA sequence: TGTGCCAGCAGCCAAGAGTGGAGGAGCTCCTATAATTCACCCCTCCACTTT. It encodes CASSQEWRSSYNSPLHF.

V and J are TRBV19 and TRBJ2-1; 11 bases line up with TRBD2. Germline lookup yields CDR1 LNHDA and CDR2 SQIVND (reference sequence). The CDR3 has 17 residues. V was clipped by 5 bases and J by 0 bases; unmatched bases: 6. The CDR3 spells CASSASSGGRSYNEQFF. CDR3 DNA: TGTGCCAGTAGTGCTTCTAGCGGGGGGCGCTCCTACAATGAGCAGTTCTTC.

The chain employs TRBV5-6 and TRBJ1-4; D remains unclear. Trimming shortened V by 0 bases and J by 4 bases, and 7 bases separated the two germline ends. CDR3 length equals 14 residues. Germline V gene sequence: CDR1 SGHDT, CDR2 YYEEEE. The CDR3 region has the DNA TGTGCCAGCAGCTTGGGGCAGTTTAATGAAAAACTGTTTTTT. As protein: CASSLGQFNEKLFF. The full variable domain, rest sourced from reference TRBV5-6 and TRBJ1-4, is DAGVTQSPTHLIKTRGQQVTLRCSPKSGHDTVSWYQQALGQGPQFIFQYYEEEERQRGNFPDRFSGHQFPNYSSELNVNALLLGDSALYLCASSLGQFNEKLFFGSGTQLSVL.

CDR3 coding DNA: TGCGCCAGCAGCCAACCGACAGGGGTGAGGGAAAAACTGTTTTTT. It is translated as CASSQPTGVREKLFF. The chain joins TRBV4-1 to TRBJ1-4; TRBD1 matches 8 bases. With 2 bases clipped from V and 8 bases from J, the junction kept 7 bases outside the gene matches. This CDR3 is built from 15 residues. The germline V gene encodes CDR1 MGHRA and CDR2 YSYEKL.